Below are 11 T cell receptor beta chains sequenced from a single sample in a study of blood T cell repertoires in COVID-19. Produced via immunoSEQ multiplex PCR; TCRdb's table is partial and in-frame only. The table includes some 250,000 clones, about nine tenths detected once. Sequenced material: PBMCs or T cells enriched from blood (not recorded which). All receptors derive from a young man who had recovered from COVID-19.

This chain joins TRBV2 and TRBJ1-3; TRBD1 matches at 10 bases. With V trimmed by 11 bases and J by 5 bases, 6 bases remained unmatched. Germline loops: CDR1 SNHLY, CDR2 FYNNEI. CDR3 length: 13 amino acids. The CDR3 region has the DNA TGTGCCGGTAGACAGGGGGCAAGAAACACCATATATTTT. Translated, it gives CAGRQGARNTIYF.

The rearrangement links TRBV6-5 to TRBJ2-1; D possibly corresponds to TRBD2 (6 bases). V lost 2 bases and J 0 bases, leaving 8 bases between the germline ends. The CDR3 totals 15 residues. CDR1 is MNHEY, CDR2 SVGAGI, per germline. CDR3 bases: TGTGCCAGCAGTTACGCGGACTACTCCTACAATGAGCAGTTCTTC. Residues: CASSYADYSYNEQFF.

This clone was counted between two and nine times. The chain combines TRBV6-2 or TRBV6-3 with TRBJ2-7; D ambiguous. The CDR3 is made up of 13 amino acids. Trimming left V 2 bases short and J 3 bases short, with 8 bases between. CDR1 MNHEY and CDR2 SVGEGT come from the germline V gene. The CDR3 region is CASSYERNYEQYF. CDR3 nucleotides: TGTGCCAGCAGTTACGAGCGTAACTACGAGCAGTACTTC.

CDR3 nucleotide sequence: TGTGCCAGCAGTTGGGACTCATACAATGAGCAGTTCTTC. Amino acid sequence: CASSWDSYNEQFF. The J gene is TRBJ2-1, the V gene TRBV28; D is possibly TRBD2 (6 bases). The germline CDR1 and CDR2 sequences are MDHEN and SYDVKM. This CDR3 contains 13 residues. Trimming cost V 4 bases and J 4 bases, with 8 bases left between them.

The V gene is TRBV5-4, the J gene TRBJ1-1; D remains unclear. The CDR3 length is 14 residues. V lost 4 bases and J lost 4, with 14 bases in between. Germline loops: CDR1 SGHNT, CDR2 YYREEE (reference sequence). DNA for the CDR3: TGTGCCAGCAGCCCCGGGTCTCAAGGCACTGAAGCTTTCTTT. This translates into CASSPGSQGTEAFF.

This CDR3 is CASRYDSGSSYNEQFF. CDR3 in DNA: TGTGCCAGCAGATATGACAGCGGGAGCTCCTACAATGAGCAGTTCTTC. This chain joins TRBV27 and TRBJ2-1; TRBD2 aligns across 8 bases. This CDR3 is 16 amino acids long. Unmatched junction bases numbered 7, after V lost 6 bases and J lost 0 bases. From germline, CDR1 is MNHEY and CDR2 SMNVEV (reference sequence).

The V call is TRBV29-1, the J call TRBJ2-1; 7 bases are a match to TRBD1. The germline V gene has CDR1 SQVTM and CDR2 ANQGSEA. Unmatched junction bases numbered 3, after V lost 4 bases and J lost 0 bases. The CDR3 runs 14 residues. The CDR3 region is CSVGGTVSYNEQFF. CDR3 nucleotide sequence: TGCAGCGTTGGAGGGACAGTCTCCTACAATGAGCAGTTCTTC.

The count of this clone is one. The chain recombines TRBV7-8 with TRBJ2-2; 9 nucleotides line up with TRBD1. V lost 6 bases and J lost 4; bases outside the gene matches: 6. Germline CDR1 SGHVS, CDR2 FQNEAQ. The CDR3 is made up of 15 amino acids. CDR3 amino acids: CASRPGTGFTGELFF. The CDR3 nucleotides are TGTGCCAGCAGACCCGGGACAGGGTTCACCGGGGAGCTGTTTTTT.

The gene calls are TRBV4-1 and TRBJ2-5; TRBD2 matches 8 bases. V was pared by 2 bases and J by 5 bases, with 10 bases of the junction left unmatched. This CDR3 region has 16 residues. Germline CDR1 and CDR2: MGHRA and YSYEKL. CDR3 protein: CASSQSAGGVQETQYF. CDR3 in DNA: TGCGCCAGCAGCCAATCGGCGGGGGGAGTCCAGGAGACCCAGTACTTC.

A single count supports this clone. V and J are TRBV2 and TRBJ1-5; 7 bases map to TRBD1. Germline V gene sequence: CDR1 SNHLY, CDR2 FYNNEI. The V segment lost 5 bases and the J segment 3 bases; nucleotides outside the gene matches: 13. CDR3 length: 17 amino acids. The CDR3: CASSTGPGGQLNQPQHF. DNA of the CDR3: TGTGCCAGCAGTACGGGTCCAGGGGGACAGCTCAATCAGCCCCAGCATTTT.

The chain joins TRBV5-1 to TRBJ2-7, with 10 bases aligning to TRBD1. Trimming took 1 base from V and 2 from J; bases not matched to a gene: 3. The germline gives CDR1 SGHRS, CDR2 YFSETQ. The CDR3 sequence is 15 residues long. The DNA for the CDR3 is TGCGCCAGCAGCTTGCTAGGACAGGGGGCCTACGAGCAGTACTTC. Translated, it gives CASSLLGQGAYEQYF.